The 27 T cell receptor beta chains listed next were all sequenced from one sample in a study of OX40 agonist ivuxolimab in advanced cancers. This table comes from immunoSEQ multiplex PCR, and its TCRdb copy is limited to in-frame clones, with some not included. The profile shows about 80,000 clones, roughly 86% of them singletons. The sequenced sample was CD4+ or CD8+ T cells sorted from blood, obtained in a trial of the OX40 agonist ivuxolimab. The receptors were sampled from an adult with an advanced solid tumor such as melanoma, head and neck, liver or kidney cancer.

The chain has TRBV5-1 and TRBJ2-2, with no clear D. This CDR3 is 13 amino acids long. Germline V gene data show CDR1 as SGHRS and CDR2 as YFSETQ. V was clipped by 0 bases and J by 5 bases, with 5 bases between them. The CDR3 loop reads CASSLVETGELFF. The CDR3 nucleotides are TGCGCCAGCAGCTTGGTCGAAACCGGGGAGCTGTTTTTT.

This clone was found once. The chain is built from TRBV2 and TRBJ1-4; weak D call: TRBD1 (5 bases). V was pared by 10 bases and J by 1 base, with 16 bases between. CDR3 length: 15 amino acids. The V gene's germline CDR1 is SNHLY and CDR2 FYNNEI. The CDR3 DNA reads TGTGCCACCAGGTCGGGGGGAGGAACTAATGAAAAACTGTTTTTT. Protein product: CATRSGGGTNEKLFF.

The chain is built from TRBV18 and TRBJ1-4, with D possibly TRBD1 on 5 matching bases. The length of the CDR3 is 15 residues. Germline V lookup: CDR1 KGHSH, CDR2 LQKENI. V lost 6 bases to trimming and J lost 7 bases, with 18 bases between them. The CDR3 loop reads CASSRGHREGEKLFF. The CDR3 nucleotides are TGTGCCAGCTCCCGTGGACATCGGGAAGGTGAAAAACTGTTTTTT.

This clone was detected only a few times. This rearrangement joins TRBV18 to TRBJ2-7, with D possibly TRBD1 on 5 matching bases. Germline V lookup: CDR1 KGHSH, CDR2 LQKENI. The V end lost 5 bases, the J end lost 2 bases, and 10 bases lay between the germline ends. The CDR3 is made up of 13 amino acids. CDR3 nucleotides: TGTGCCAGCTCAAAGGCAGGGCCCTACGAGCAGTACTTC. The encoded protein is CASSKAGPYEQYF.

The rearrangement joins TRBV15 to TRBJ2-1; D ambiguous. CDR1 and CDR2 (germline): LNHNV, YYDKDF (reference sequence). The CDR3 extends over 11 amino acids. Trimming removed 3 bases at V and 4 bases at J, with 1 base between. This CDR3 is CATSRYNEQFF. CDR3 coding DNA: TGTGCCACCAGCAGGTACAATGAGCAGTTCTTC.

The chain uses TRBV9 and TRBJ2-1; 8 positions agree with TRBD2. CDR1 and CDR2 from the germline V gene are SGDLS and YYNGEE. J lost 7 bases, V lost 0 bases, and 9 bases had no gene match. CDR3 length: 16 amino acids. CDR3 nucleotides: TGTGCCAGCAGCGTAGTTGGTAGCGGGACATTTAATGAGCAGTTCTTC. Translated, it gives CASSVVGSGTFNEQFF.

The J gene is TRBJ1-1, the V gene TRBV10-1, with D uncertain. This CDR3 is 12 amino acids long. Germline-derived CDR1 and CDR2 are WNHNN and SYGVQD (reference sequence). Trimming stripped 5 bases from V and 4 bases from J, with 8 bases between. As DNA, the CDR3 is TGCGCCAGCAGTACGGGCGGCACTGAAGCTTTCTTT. Residues: CASSTGGTEAFF.

The chain uses TRBV9 and TRBJ1-2; TRBD1 aligns across 9 bases. The V segment lost 3 bases and the J segment 13 bases; nucleotides outside the gene matches: 16. In germline, CDR1 is SGDLS, CDR2 YYNGEE. The CDR3 extends over 15 amino acids. CDR3 residues: CASSAMTGTGKERTF. In DNA form, the CDR3 reads TGTGCCAGCAGCGCGATGACCGGGACAGGGAAAGAACGCACCTTC.

Here the CDR3 reads CASSEFQGGYGYTF. The CDR3 nucleotides read TGCGCCAGCAGTGAGTTTCAGGGAGGGTATGGCTACACCTTC. J is TRBJ1-2 and V is TRBV10-2; perhaps TRBD1 as D (5 bases). CDR3 size: 14 residues. The germline V gene encodes CDR1 WSHSY and CDR2 SAAADI. Between the trimmed V and J ends, which lost 1 base and 5 bases, there was a span of 11 bases.

This clone was observed a handful of times. This same CDR3 is encoded by further DNA sequences in the sample. The CDR3 spells CAWTRGGLGGEEQFF. The CDR3 DNA reads TGTGCCTGGACCCGTGGGGGGCTAGGGGGGGAGGAGCAGTTCTTC. The chain combines TRBV30 with TRBJ2-1, with D possibly being TRBD2 (7 bases). V was pared by 4 bases and J by 10 bases, with 23 bases between. CDR3 length: 15 amino acids. Germline CDR1 GTSNPN, CDR2 SVGIG (reference sequence).

This clone has more than one count but fewer than ten. This chain links TRBV6-5 with TRBJ1-2; D not resolved. This CDR3 has 13 amino acids. Germline assignment: CDR1 MNHEY and CDR2 SVGAGI. V dropped 3 bases and J dropped 2 bases, with 7 bases sitting between them. The CDR3 reads CASSYVGNYGYTF. In DNA form, the CDR3 reads TGTGCCAGCAGTTATGTGGGGAACTATGGCTACACCTTC.

CDR3: CASKREVGYEQYF. DNA of the CDR3: TGTGCCAGCAAGAGGGAGGTCGGCTACGAGCAGTACTTC. The rearrangement links TRBV5-6 to TRBJ2-7; D perhaps matches TRBD2 (6 bases). Trimming took off 6 bases at V and 3 bases at J, with 13 bases between the two ends. This CDR3 comprises 13 residues. Germline V gives CDR1 SGHDT, CDR2 YYEEEE.

The rearrangement links TRBV14 to TRBJ2-1, with D unclear. V was pared by 6 bases and J by 3 bases, with 6 bases between. CDR1 SGHDN and CDR2 FVKESK come from the germline V gene. This CDR3 has 12 amino acids. In DNA form, the CDR3 reads TGTGCCAGCAGGGAGTTCTACAATGAGCAGTTCTTC. Protein sequence: CASREFYNEQFF.

V and J are TRBV30 and TRBJ2-2; D gene uncertain. Trimming took 0 bases from V and 1 from J, leaving 3 bases between them. The CDR3 totals 13 residues. Germline lookup yields CDR1 GTSNPN and CDR2 SVGIG (reference sequence). The CDR3 sequence: CAWSVRNTGELFF. Written as DNA, the CDR3 is TGTGCCTGGAGTGTCAGGAACACCGGGGAGCTGTTTTTT.

V and J are TRBV19 and TRBJ1-1; 7 bases are a match to TRBD1. The V gene end was trimmed by 7 bases and the J gene end by 6 bases; junction bases not matched to a gene: 11. This CDR3 is built from 14 residues. Germline V gives CDR1 LNHDA, CDR2 SQIVND (reference sequence). Written as DNA, the CDR3 is TGTGCCAGTACCACGATAAACAGGGGCTCTGAAGCTTTCTTT. The encoded protein is CASTTINRGSEAFF.

V and J are TRBV5-4 and TRBJ2-5, with TRBD1 identical over 10 bases. Trimming removed 4 bases from V and 3 bases from J; junction bases left unmatched: 3. CDR1 is SGHNT, CDR2 YYREEE, per germline (reference sequence). The CDR3 totals 14 residues. The CDR3 bases are TGTGCCAGCAGCGAAGGGACAGGGGAAGAGACCCAGTACTTC. It is translated as CASSEGTGEETQYF.

The chain carries TRBV7-9 and TRBJ2-4, with D possibly TRBD2 on 6 matching bases. This CDR3 has 15 amino acids. The germline V gene encodes CDR1 SEHNR and CDR2 FQNEAQ (reference sequence). With 4 bases removed from V and 0 bases from J, the gap between germline ends came to 10 bases. The CDR3: CASSSVAVAKNIQYF. The CDR3 nucleotides are TGTGCCAGCAGCTCGGTAGCGGTAGCCAAAAACATTCAGTACTTC. Filled out from reference TRBV7-9 and TRBJ2-4, the complete variable domain reads DTGVSQNPRHKITKRGQNVTFRCDPISEHNRLYWYRQTLGQGPEFLTYFQNEAQLEKSRLLSDRFSAERPKGSFSTLEIQRTEQGDSAMYLCASSSVAVAKNIQYFGAGTRLSVL.

CDR3 protein: CANTEAFF. DNA of the CDR3: TGCGCCAACACTGAAGCTTTCTTT. The V gene is TRBV10-1, the J gene TRBJ1-1; D remains unclear. The CDR3 runs to 8 residues. V was clipped by 10 bases and J by 3 bases, with 0 bases between them. Germline V CDR1 and CDR2: WNHNN, SYGVQD (reference sequence).

The CDR3 loop reads CASSFDREDEQFF. DNA for the CDR3: TGTGCCAGCAGCTTCGACAGGGAAGATGAGCAGTTCTTC. The chain links TRBV7-9 to TRBJ2-1; TRBD1 aligns across 7 bases. The CDR3 has 13 amino acids. The junction had 4 bases not matched to a gene; V was cut back by 3 bases and J by 8 bases. Germline CDR1 reads SEHNR; CDR2 reads FQNEAQ (reference sequence).

This chain joins TRBV5-6 and TRBJ1-2; 9 bases are a match to TRBD1. J was trimmed by 6 bases and V by 2 bases; bases with no gene match: 2. Germline CDR1 SGHDT, CDR2 YYEEEE. The CDR3 runs 13 residues. CDR3 residues: CASSLRQGDGYTF. The CDR3 nucleotides are TGTGCCAGCAGCTTAAGACAGGGGGATGGCTACACCTTC.

This chain connects TRBV5-1 to TRBJ2-2, with a possible D match to TRBD1 (6 bases). Trimming left V 0 bases short and J 6 bases short, with 18 bases between. CDR1 SGHRS and CDR2 YFSETQ come from the germline V gene. CDR3 size: 17 residues. The CDR3 region has the DNA TGCGCCAGCAGCTTGGGTGTCCCAGGGGTCGGGGCCGGGGAGCTGTTTTTT. It yields the protein CASSLGVPGVGAGELFF.

The chain employs TRBV6-1 and TRBJ1-5; possibly TRBD1 for D (6 bases). The CDR3 consists of 15 residues. CDR1 is MNHNS and CDR2 is SASEGT in the germline V gene. V was pared by 7 bases and J by 6 bases, with 19 bases between. CDR3 DNA: TGTGCCAGCAATATGGGGGCAGGGCTTGGTCAGCCCCAGCATTTT. It yields the protein CASNMGAGLGQPQHF.

This chain connects TRBV7-2 to TRBJ2-1; 9 nucleotides match TRBD2. Germline V gene lookup returns CDR1 SGHTA and CDR2 FQGNSA. CDR3 length: 16 residues. Germline trimming cut 4 bases from V and 4 bases from J; bases unmatched to any gene: 8. The DNA of the CDR3 is TGTGCCAGCAGCTCCAGACTAGCGGAGCCTTACAATGAGCAGTTCTTC. Translation gives CASSSRLAEPYNEQFF. Full variable domain (missing parts from reference TRBV7-2 and TRBJ2-1): GAGVSQSPSNKVTEKGKDVELRCDPISGHTALYWYRQSLGQGLEFLIYFQGNSAPDKSGLPSDRFSAERTGGSVSTLTIQRTQQEDSAVYLCASSSRLAEPYNEQFFGPGTRLTVL.

The genes are TRBV11-2 and TRBJ2-7; TRBD2 might be the D (6 bases). The CDR3 is 16 amino acids. CDR1 is SGHAT, CDR2 FQNNGV, per germline. Trimming removed 0 bases from V and 7 bases from J, with 19 bases in between. CDR3 protein: CASSLDSLGGRGEQYF. For the CDR3, the DNA is TGTGCCAGCAGCTTAGATTCCCTTGGGGGGAGAGGGGAGCAGTACTTC.

This rearrangement joins TRBV9 to TRBJ2-6, with no clear D. Germline V gene data show CDR1 as SGDLS and CDR2 as YYNGEE. V lost 4 bases and J 4 bases, leaving 15 bases between the germline ends. The CDR3 loop spans 16 amino acids. This CDR3 reads CASSKGPTGGANVLTF. In DNA, the CDR3 is TGTGCCAGCAGCAAAGGGCCTACTGGAGGGGCCAACGTCCTGACTTTC.

The chain carries TRBV12-5 and TRBJ2-1, with 14 bases matching TRBD2. V lost 1 base and J lost 8; bases outside the gene matches: 10. The CDR3 loop spans 18 amino acids. CDR1 LGHNT and CDR2 FRNRAP come from the germline V gene. This CDR3 reads CASGLATQGLAGVDEQFF. CDR3 DNA: TGTGCTAGTGGTTTGGCCACCCAGGGACTAGCGGGAGTCGATGAGCAGTTCTTC.

V gene TRBV5-8 combines with J gene TRBJ1-1, with D tentatively TRBD1 (5 bases). The germline CDR1 and CDR2 sequences are SGHTS and YDEGEE. The CDR3 sequence is 12 residues long. V was cut by 3 bases and J by 7 bases, with 10 bases left in between. The CDR3 DNA reads TGTGCCAGCAGCTGGGACTGGAGTGAAGCTTTCTTT. It codes for CASSWDWSEAFF.